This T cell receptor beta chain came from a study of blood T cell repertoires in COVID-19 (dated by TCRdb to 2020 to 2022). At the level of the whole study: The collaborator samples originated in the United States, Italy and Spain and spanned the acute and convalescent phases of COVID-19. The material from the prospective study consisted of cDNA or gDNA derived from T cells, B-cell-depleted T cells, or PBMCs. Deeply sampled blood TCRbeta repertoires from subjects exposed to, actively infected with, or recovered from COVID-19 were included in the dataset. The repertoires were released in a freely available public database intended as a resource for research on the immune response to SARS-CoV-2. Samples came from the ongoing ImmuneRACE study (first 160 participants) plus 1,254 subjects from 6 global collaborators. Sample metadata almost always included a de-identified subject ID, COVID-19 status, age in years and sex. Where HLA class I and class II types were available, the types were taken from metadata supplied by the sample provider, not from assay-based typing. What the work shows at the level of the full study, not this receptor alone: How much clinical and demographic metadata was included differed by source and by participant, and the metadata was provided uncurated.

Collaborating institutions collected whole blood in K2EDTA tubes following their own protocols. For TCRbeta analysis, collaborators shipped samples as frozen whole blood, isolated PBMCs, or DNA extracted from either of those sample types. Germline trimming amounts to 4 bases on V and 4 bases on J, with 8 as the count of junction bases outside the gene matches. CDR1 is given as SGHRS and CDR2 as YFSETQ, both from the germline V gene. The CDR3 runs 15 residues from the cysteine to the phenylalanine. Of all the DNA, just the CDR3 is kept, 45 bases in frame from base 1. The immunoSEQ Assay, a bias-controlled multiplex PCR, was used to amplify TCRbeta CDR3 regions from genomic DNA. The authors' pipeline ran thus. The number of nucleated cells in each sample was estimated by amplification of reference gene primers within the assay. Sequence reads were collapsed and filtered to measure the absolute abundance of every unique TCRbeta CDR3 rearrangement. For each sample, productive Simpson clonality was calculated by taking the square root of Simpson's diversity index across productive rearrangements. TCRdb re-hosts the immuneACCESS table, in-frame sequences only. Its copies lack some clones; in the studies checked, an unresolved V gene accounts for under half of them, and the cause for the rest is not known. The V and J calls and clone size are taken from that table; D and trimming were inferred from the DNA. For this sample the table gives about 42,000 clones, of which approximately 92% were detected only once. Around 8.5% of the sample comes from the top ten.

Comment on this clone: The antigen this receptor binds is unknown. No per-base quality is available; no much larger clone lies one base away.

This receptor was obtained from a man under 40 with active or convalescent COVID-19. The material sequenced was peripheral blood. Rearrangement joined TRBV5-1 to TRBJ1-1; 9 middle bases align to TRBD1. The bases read TGCGCCAGCAGCCCTCCGGGACAGGGTGGCACTGAAGCTTTCTTT. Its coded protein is CASSPPGQGGTEAFF.